This passage covers 30 T cell receptor beta chains from one sample sequenced in a study of early T cells in non-severe SARS-CoV-2 infection. In TCRdb, the 5' RACE reads were re-called with MiXCR into one record per CDR3 protein. The data show around 70,000 distinct CDR3 sequences, with around 9.9% seen just once and 6.4% held by the top ten. Sequencing was performed on whole blood. These receptors were collected from an adult who was a healthcare worker with PCR-confirmed SARS-CoV-2 infection or an uninfected control (not recorded which).

The chain combines TRBV7-8 with TRBJ2-2; D remains unclear. The germline gives CDR1 SGHVS, CDR2 FQNEAQ. V lost 5 bases, J lost 10 bases, and 17 bases lay in between. The CDR3 runs 14 residues. The CDR3 protein is CASSGSIWSEELFF. CDR3 nucleotide sequence: TGTGCCAGCAGCGGAAGTATTTGGTCTGAGGAGCTGTTTTTT.

This clonotype was observed a handful of times. V gene TRBV5-1 combines with J gene TRBJ1-1; D remains unclear. Per germline, CDR1 SGHRS and CDR2 YFSETQ. This CDR3 is built from 13 residues. V was pared by 1 base and J by 3 bases, with 7 bases between. The CDR3 is CASSLKIDTEAFF. The CDR3 DNA reads as TGCGCCAGCAGCTTGAAGATCGACACTGAAGCTTTCTTT.

This chain links TRBV20-1 with TRBJ2-1; 7 nucleotides agree with TRBD2. Per germline, CDR1 DFQATT and CDR2 SNEGSKA (reference sequence). This CDR3 has 19 amino acids. The J segment lost 0 bases and the V segment lost 0 bases, leaving 14 bases of the junction unmatched. CDR3 sequence reads: CSARDGRESLSSSYNEQFF. The CDR3 DNA sequence: TGCAGTGCTAGAGATGGGCGGGAGAGCTTGAGTAGCTCCTACAATGAGCAGTTCTTC.

The CDR3 DNA is TGTGCCAGCAGCGGACCGGGACAGGGAAAGGACTCTGGGGCCAACGTCCTGACTTTC. It yields the protein CASSGPGQGKDSGANVLTF. The J gene is TRBJ2-6, the V gene TRBV12-3 or TRBV12-4; 9 bases fit TRBD1. Trimming cost V 6 bases and J 0 bases; bases outside gene matches: 12. The CDR3 extends over 19 amino acids.

In this sample, this clonotype turned up many times. The gene calls are TRBV6-2 or TRBV6-3 and TRBJ2-6, with D hard to call. With 4 bases removed from V and 5 bases from J, the gap between germline ends came to 3 bases. CDR3 length equals 12 residues. Germline V gene data show CDR1 as MNHEY and CDR2 as SVGEGT. The CDR3 sequence: CASSSRANVLTF. CDR3 nucleotides: TGTGCCAGCAGTTCGCGGGCCAACGTCCTGACTTTC.

The rearrangement uses TRBV10-2 and TRBJ2-2, with D hard to call. Per germline, CDR1 WSHSY and CDR2 SAAADI. This CDR3 is 13 amino acids long. V lost 5 bases and J 2 bases, leaving 6 bases between the germline ends. CDR3 DNA sequence: TGCGCCAGCAGTCCTTTAAACACCGGGGAGCTGTTTTTT. Amino acid sequence: CASSPLNTGELFF.

This clonotype has just a few counts. The CDR3 nucleotides read TGTGCCAGCAGCCCGGGCTGGAACACTGAAGCTTTCTTT. Protein: CASSPGWNTEAFF. The V call is TRBV13, the J call TRBJ1-1; D is uncertain. From germline, CDR1 is PRHDT and CDR2 FYEKMQ (reference sequence). The CDR3 totals 13 residues. V lost 5 bases to trimming and J lost 1 base, with 8 bases between them.

V and J are TRBV5-4 and TRBJ2-3; TRBD2 matches at 9 bases. The CDR3 totals 15 residues. Germline V gene sequence: CDR1 SGHNT, CDR2 YYREEE (reference sequence). J was trimmed by 4 bases and V by 0 bases; bases with no gene match: 3. This chain's CDR3 is CASSLGSGSSDTQYF. The CDR3 nucleotides read TGTGCCAGCAGCTTGGGTAGCGGGAGCTCAGATACGCAGTATTTT.

The CDR3 here is CASSRGADTQYF. CDR3 bases: TGTGCCAGCAGCCGAGGGGCAGATACGCAGTATTTT. The chain is built from TRBV3-1 and TRBJ2-3, with D perhaps given as TRBD1 or TRBD2 (5 bases each). Germline CDR1 is LGHDT and CDR2 is YNNKEL (reference sequence). Trimming removed 4 bases from V and 4 bases from J, with 6 bases in between. The CDR3 is made up of 12 amino acids.

With regard to this clonotype: Just one base apart from a much larger clone, this may be a read error. The rearrangement links TRBV9 to TRBJ2-7, with 7 bases fitting TRBD2. The germline gives CDR1 SGDLS, CDR2 YYNGEE. CDR3 size: 15 residues. The CDR3 DNA follows: TGTGTCAGCAGCGTGACCCCCGGGACTACCTACGAGCAGTACTTC. Translating it yields CVSSVTPGTTYEQYF.

The chain uses TRBV6-1 and TRBJ2-1; D ambiguous. The CDR3 extends over 13 amino acids. Germline CDR1 MNHNS, CDR2 SASEGT. V was clipped by 4 bases and J by 6 bases, with 10 bases between them. The CDR3: CASSVIHSNEQFF. CDR3 DNA sequence: TGTGCCAGCAGTGTTATTCATTCCAATGAGCAGTTCTTC.

This clonotype was counted a few times. The CDR3 nucleotides are TGTGCCAGCAGCCCAAGTCCAGATACGCAGTATTTT. It yields the protein CASSPSPDTQYF. The V and J genes are TRBV6-1 and TRBJ2-3; no definite D call. The CDR3 spans 12 residues. The V gene's germline CDR1 is MNHNS and CDR2 SASEGT. With 6 bases removed from V and 4 bases from J, the gap between germline ends came to 8 bases.

The chain has TRBV6-2 or TRBV6-3 and TRBJ2-7; perhaps TRBD1 as D (6 bases). Trimming took off 4 bases at V and 3 bases at J, with 16 bases between the two ends. The CDR3 runs to 15 residues. CDR1 MNHEY and CDR2 SVGEGT come from the germline V gene. CDR3 DNA: TGTGCCAGCAGTTCCAGGGACATAACCATCTACGAGCAGTACTTC. Translated, it gives CASSSRDITIYEQYF.

This rearrangement joins TRBV20-1 to TRBJ1-5; 9 nucleotides agree with TRBD1. Germline CDR1 reads DFQATT; CDR2 reads SNEGSKA (reference sequence). After removal of 3 bases from V and 8 bases from J, the junction contained 2 bases not matched to a gene. This CDR3 has 12 residues. DNA for the CDR3: TGCAGTGCTAGGAGACAGGGGGAGCCCCAGCATTTT. Protein: CSARRQGEPQHF.

This clonotype has ten or more counts. The V call is TRBV7-9, the J call TRBJ2-5, with D possibly being TRBD2 (7 bases). Germline CDR1 SEHNR, CDR2 FQNEAQ (reference sequence). There are 15 residues in the CDR3. Trimming shortened V by 4 bases and J by 3 bases, and 15 bases separated the two germline ends. The CDR3 here is CASSSATGREETQYF. As DNA, the CDR3 is TGTGCCAGCAGCTCGGCTACAGGGAGGGAAGAGACCCAGTACTTC. Full variable domain (missing parts from reference TRBV7-9 and TRBJ2-5): DTGVSQNPRHKITKRGQNVTFRCDPISEHNRLYWYRQTLGQGPEFLTYFQNEAQLEKSRLLSDRFSAERPKGSFSTLEIQRTEQGDSAMYLCASSSATGREETQYFGPGTRLLVL.

The gene calls are TRBV2 and TRBJ2-5; D ambiguous. The length of the CDR3 is 13 residues. Germline V gene data show CDR1 as SNHLY and CDR2 as FYNNEI. The V gene lost 7 bases and the J gene lost 5 bases, with 14 bases spanning the gap. The DNA of the CDR3 is TGTGCCAGCACGGGCGGCTTGTTGGAGACCCAGTACTTC. It encodes CASTGGLLETQYF.

The J gene is TRBJ2-1, the V gene TRBV4-1, with unresolved D. This CDR3 region has 13 residues. Trimming took off 0 bases at V and 2 bases at J, with 2 bases between the two ends. CDR1 and CDR2 (germline): MGHRA, YSYEKL. The CDR3 bases are TGCGCCAGCAGCCAAGAACCCTACAATGAGCAGTTCTTC. Protein: CASSQEPYNEQFF.

This clonotype was picked up a small number of times. The J gene is TRBJ2-5, the V gene TRBV20-1; 7 bases agree with TRBD1. The J segment lost 4 bases and the V segment lost 3 bases, leaving 11 bases of the junction unmatched. The germline V gene encodes CDR1 DFQATT and CDR2 SNEGSKA (reference sequence). The CDR3 totals 15 residues. CDR3 sequence (DNA): TGCAGTGCTAGGGGGACAGCGGTAGGATTAGAGACCCAGTACTTC. Translating gives CSARGTAVGLETQYF.

This clonotype was seen at least ten times. The gene calls are TRBV6-1 and TRBJ2-3; 10 positions match TRBD2. The CDR3 covers 15 residues. Looked up from germline, CDR1 is MNHNS and CDR2 is SASEGT. V lost 6 bases to trimming and J lost 4 bases; unmatched junction nucleotides: 7. The CDR3 DNA follows: TGTGCCAGCAGAGAAAGCGGGAGGGCCTCAGATACGCAGTATTTT. Translated: CASRESGRASDTQYF.

This clonotype has only a few counts. The gene calls are TRBV7-9 and TRBJ1-1; a weak D match, TRBD1 (5 bases). The CDR3 totals 13 residues. V dropped 6 bases and J dropped 4 bases, with 12 bases sitting between them. CDR1 is SEHNR and CDR2 is FQNEAQ in the germline V gene (reference sequence). Here the CDR3 reads CASSPGAITEAFF. For the CDR3, the DNA is TGTGCCAGCAGTCCCGGGGCAATCACTGAAGCTTTCTTT.

This chain connects TRBV6-6 to TRBJ2-1; either TRBD1 or TRBD2 may supply D (5 bases each). Germline V gives CDR1 MNHNY, CDR2 SVGAGI (reference sequence). The CDR3 contains 15 residues. V was trimmed by 4 bases and J by 2 bases, leaving 12 bases between them. This chain's CDR3 is CASSSEGRAYNEQFF. As DNA, the CDR3 is TGTGCCAGCAGTTCCGAGGGACGAGCCTACAATGAGCAGTTCTTC.

The chain carries TRBV11-2 and TRBJ2-7; the match to TRBD1 covers 7 bases. The CDR3 contains 15 residues. The trim removed 0 bases at V and 3 bases at J, leaving 5 bases unmatched. The V gene's germline CDR1 is SGHAT and CDR2 FQNNGV. The CDR3 sequence: CASSLEGQSNYEQYF. In DNA, the CDR3 is TGTGCCAGCAGCTTAGAGGGACAGTCCAACTACGAGCAGTACTTC.

Comment on this clonotype: Since no conserved phenylalanine or tryptophan closes the CDR3, a read error is the likely cause. The J gene is TRBJ1-2, the V gene TRBV20-1; D remains unclear. Germline CDR1 reads DFQATT; CDR2 reads SNEGSKA (reference sequence). The CDR3 sequence is 13 residues long. V lost 5 bases and J 4 bases, leaving 14 bases between the germline ends. The CDR3 here is CSAELANLYGYTL. The CDR3 coding sequence is TGCAGTGCTGAGTTGGCGAATCTCTATGGCTACACCTTA.

This clonotype has just a few counts. CDR3 sequence (DNA): TGTGCCAGTGGACCGCTGGATCAGCCCCAGCATTTT. Translated, it gives CASGPLDQPQHF. This chain joins TRBV19 and TRBJ1-5; D is unclear. The V gene lost 8 bases and the J gene lost 5 bases, with 10 bases spanning the gap. This CDR3 comprises 12 residues. Germline V gene sequence: CDR1 LNHDA, CDR2 SQIVND (reference sequence). The whole variable domain, filled in from reference TRBV19 and TRBJ1-5, reads DGGITQSPKYLFRKEGQNVTLSCEQNLNHDAMYWYRQDPGQGLRLIYYSQIVNDFQKGDIAEGYSVSREKKESFPLTVTSAQKNPTAFYLCASGPLDQPQHFGDGTRLSIL.

This clonotype was seen many times. The chain links TRBV10-3 to TRBJ1-3, with a tentative D call TRBD1 (6 bases). The CDR3 is 13 amino acids. Trimming removed 6 bases from V and 1 base from J, with 7 bases in between. The germline gives CDR1 ENHRY, CDR2 SYGVKD. DNA of the CDR3: TGTGCCATCAGGGACAGTTCTGGAAACACCATATATTTT. This translates into CAIRDSSGNTIYF.

Only a few counts were recorded for this clonotype. This chain links TRBV6-1 with TRBJ2-3; the match to TRBD1 covers 9 bases. The CDR3 runs 14 residues. With 7 bases clipped from V and 4 bases from J, the junction kept 6 bases outside the gene matches. Germline V CDR1 and CDR2: MNHNS, SASEGT. Here the CDR3 DNA reads TGTGCCAGCAATTCGGGACAGGGCCCAGATACGCAGTATTTT. Residues: CASNSGQGPDTQYF.

The chain carries TRBV20-1 and TRBJ1-4, with a tentative D call TRBD1 (6 bases). Germline V gives CDR1 DFQATT, CDR2 SNEGSKA (reference sequence). This CDR3 is 16 amino acids long. The germline V and J ends were trimmed by 2 bases and 0 bases, with 13 bases remaining between them. The CDR3, as DNA: TGCAGTGCTAGAAGGGGGAAAGTTGCAACTAATGAAAAACTGTTTTTT. Translating gives CSARRGKVATNEKLFF.

The chain is built from TRBV27 and TRBJ1-2; the D gene is possibly TRBD1 (6 bases). This CDR3 spans 17 amino acids. Germline CDR1 and CDR2: MNHEY and SMNVEV (reference sequence). With 2 bases removed from V and 4 bases from J, the gap between germline ends came to 20 bases. The CDR3 protein is CASSLSVGTGRAYGYTF. CDR3 nucleotides: TGTGCCAGCAGTTTAAGCGTCGGAACAGGGAGAGCCTATGGCTACACCTTC.

This clonotype showed up just a few times. V gene TRBV12-3 or TRBV12-4 combines with J gene TRBJ2-7; TRBD1 agrees at 8 bases. V was pared by 4 bases and J by 5 bases, with 4 bases of the junction left unmatched. CDR3 length: 13 residues. This CDR3 reads CASSSGGGHEQYF. In DNA form, the CDR3 reads TGTGCCAGCAGTTCAGGGGGCGGCCACGAGCAGTACTTC.

This clonotype was recorded at least ten times. The genes are TRBV11-2 and TRBJ2-5, with 9 bases that match TRBD1. CDR3 length equals 15 residues. V shed 4 bases and J 4 bases; nucleotides not matched to a gene: 7. Germline values: CDR1 SGHAT, CDR2 FQNNGV. In nucleotides, the CDR3 is TGTGCCAGCAGCTCCTACCGGGACAGGGCAGAGACCCAGTACTTC. Translation: CASSSYRDRAETQYF.